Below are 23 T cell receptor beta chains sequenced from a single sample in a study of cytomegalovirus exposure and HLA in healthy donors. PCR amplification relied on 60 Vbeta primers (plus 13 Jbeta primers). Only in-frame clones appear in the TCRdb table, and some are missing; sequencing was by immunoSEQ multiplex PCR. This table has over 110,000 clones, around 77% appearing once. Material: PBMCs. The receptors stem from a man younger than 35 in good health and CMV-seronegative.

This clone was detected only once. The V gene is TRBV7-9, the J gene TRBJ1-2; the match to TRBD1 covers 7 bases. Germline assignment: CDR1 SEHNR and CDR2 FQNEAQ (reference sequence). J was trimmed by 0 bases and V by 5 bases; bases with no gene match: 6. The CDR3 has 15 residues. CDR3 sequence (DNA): TGTGCCAGCAGCCCCCGGGACAGAGCTAACTATGGCTACACCTTC. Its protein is CASSPRDRANYGYTF.

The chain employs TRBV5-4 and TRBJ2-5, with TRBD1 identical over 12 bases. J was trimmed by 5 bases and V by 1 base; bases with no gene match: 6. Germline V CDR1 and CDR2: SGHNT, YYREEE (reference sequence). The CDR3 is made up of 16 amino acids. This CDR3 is CASSLRGTGGAETQYF. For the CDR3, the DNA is TGTGCCAGCAGCTTGAGGGGGACAGGGGGCGCCGAGACCCAGTACTTC.

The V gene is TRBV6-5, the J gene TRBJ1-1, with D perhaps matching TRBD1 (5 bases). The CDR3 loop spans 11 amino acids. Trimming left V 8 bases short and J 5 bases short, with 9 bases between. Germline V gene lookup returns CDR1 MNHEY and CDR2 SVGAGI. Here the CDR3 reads CASLGGTEAFF. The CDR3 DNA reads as TGTGCCAGCCTGGGGGGGACTGAAGCTTTCTTT.

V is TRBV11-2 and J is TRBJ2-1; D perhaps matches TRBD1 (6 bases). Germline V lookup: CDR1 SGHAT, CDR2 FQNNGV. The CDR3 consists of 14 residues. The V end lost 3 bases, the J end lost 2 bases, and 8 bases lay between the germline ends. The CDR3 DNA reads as TGTGCCAGCAGCTTTCAGGGGCCCTACAATGAGCAGTTCTTC. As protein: CASSFQGPYNEQFF.

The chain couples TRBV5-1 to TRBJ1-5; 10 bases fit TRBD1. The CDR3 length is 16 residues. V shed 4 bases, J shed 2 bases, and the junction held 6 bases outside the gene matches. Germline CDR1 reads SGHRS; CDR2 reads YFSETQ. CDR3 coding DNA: TGCGCCAGCAGCCCCTCCGGGACAGGGGGCAATCAGCCCCAGCATTTT. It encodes CASSPSGTGGNQPQHF. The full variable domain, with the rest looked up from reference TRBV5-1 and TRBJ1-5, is KAGVTQTPRYLIKTRGQQVTLSCSPISGHRSVSWYQQTPGQGLQFLFEYFSETQRNKGNFPGRFSGRQFSNSRSEMNVSTLELGDSALYLCASSPSGTGGNQPQHFGDGTRLSIL.

The CDR3 reads CASSSEAGRKAEAFF. In DNA, the CDR3 is TGTGCCAGCAGCTCCGAGGCGGGGAGAAAGGCTGAAGCTTTCTTT. The rearrangement uses TRBV5-4 and TRBJ1-1; D is unclear. V was pared by 3 bases and J by 6 bases, with 18 bases between. Germline CDR1 reads SGHNT; CDR2 reads YYREEE (reference sequence). The CDR3 runs 15 residues.

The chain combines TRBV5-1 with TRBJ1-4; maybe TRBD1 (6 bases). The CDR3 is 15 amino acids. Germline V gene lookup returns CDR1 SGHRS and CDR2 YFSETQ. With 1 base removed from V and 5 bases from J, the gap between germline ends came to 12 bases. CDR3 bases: TGCGCCAGCAGCTTGTTCAGGGGCGAGAATGAAAAACTGTTTTTT. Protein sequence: CASSLFRGENEKLFF. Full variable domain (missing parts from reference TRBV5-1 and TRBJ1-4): KAGVTQTPRYLIKTRGQQVTLSCSPISGHRSVSWYQQTPGQGLQFLFEYFSETQRNKGNFPGRFSGRQFSNSRSEMNVSTLELGDSALYLCASSLFRGENEKLFFGSGTQLSVL.

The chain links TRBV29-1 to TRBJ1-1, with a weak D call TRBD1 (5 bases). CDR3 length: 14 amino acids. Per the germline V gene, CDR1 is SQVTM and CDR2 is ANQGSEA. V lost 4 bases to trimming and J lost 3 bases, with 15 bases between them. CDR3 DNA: TGCAGCGTTGGTGGCAGGGTTACGGACACTGAAGCTTTCTTT. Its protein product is CSVGGRVTDTEAFF.

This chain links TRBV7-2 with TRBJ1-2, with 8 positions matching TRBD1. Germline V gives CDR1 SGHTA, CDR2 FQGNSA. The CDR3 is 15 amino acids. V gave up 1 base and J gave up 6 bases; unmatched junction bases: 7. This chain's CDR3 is CASSLVVGQVHGYTF. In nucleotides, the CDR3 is TGTGCCAGCAGCTTAGTTGTGGGACAGGTTCATGGCTACACCTTC.

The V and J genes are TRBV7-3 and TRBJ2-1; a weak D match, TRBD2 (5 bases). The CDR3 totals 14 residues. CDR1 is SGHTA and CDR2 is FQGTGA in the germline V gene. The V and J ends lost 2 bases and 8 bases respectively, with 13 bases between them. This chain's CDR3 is CASSLRPGIDEQFF. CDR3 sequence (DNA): TGTGCCAGCAGCTTACGGCCGGGGATAGATGAGCAGTTCTTC.

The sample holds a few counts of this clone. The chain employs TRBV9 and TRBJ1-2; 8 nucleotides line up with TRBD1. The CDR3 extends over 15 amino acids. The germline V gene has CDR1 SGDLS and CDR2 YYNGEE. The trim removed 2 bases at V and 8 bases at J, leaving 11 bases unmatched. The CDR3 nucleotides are TGTGCCAGCAGCGTGGACTACAGGGGGAGGAGAGGCTACACCTTC. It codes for CASSVDYRGRRGYTF.

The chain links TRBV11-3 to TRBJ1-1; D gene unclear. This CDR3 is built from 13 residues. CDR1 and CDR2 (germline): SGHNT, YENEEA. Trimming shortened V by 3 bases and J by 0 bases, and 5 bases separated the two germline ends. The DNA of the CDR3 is TGTGCCAGCAGCTTCACACTGAACACTGAAGCTTTCTTT. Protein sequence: CASSFTLNTEAFF.

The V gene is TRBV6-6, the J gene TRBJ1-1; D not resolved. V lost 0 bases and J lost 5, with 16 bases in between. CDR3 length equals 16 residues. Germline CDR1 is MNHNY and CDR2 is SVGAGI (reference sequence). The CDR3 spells CASSYSIMTGFTEAFF. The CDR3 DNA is TGTGCCAGCAGTTACTCGATAATGACGGGTTTTACTGAAGCTTTCTTT.

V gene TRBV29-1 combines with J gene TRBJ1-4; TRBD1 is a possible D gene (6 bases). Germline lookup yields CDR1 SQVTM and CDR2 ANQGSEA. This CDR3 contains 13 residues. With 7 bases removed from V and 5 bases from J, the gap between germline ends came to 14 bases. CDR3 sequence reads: CSGKQGSNEKLFF. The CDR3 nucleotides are TGCAGCGGCAAACAGGGATCGAATGAAAAACTGTTTTTT.

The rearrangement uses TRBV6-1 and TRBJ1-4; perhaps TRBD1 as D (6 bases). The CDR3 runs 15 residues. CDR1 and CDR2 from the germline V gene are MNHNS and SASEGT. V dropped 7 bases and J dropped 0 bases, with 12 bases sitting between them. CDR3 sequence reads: CASNRQDATNEKLFF. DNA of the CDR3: TGTGCCAGCAACAGACAGGACGCAACTAATGAAAAACTGTTTTTT.

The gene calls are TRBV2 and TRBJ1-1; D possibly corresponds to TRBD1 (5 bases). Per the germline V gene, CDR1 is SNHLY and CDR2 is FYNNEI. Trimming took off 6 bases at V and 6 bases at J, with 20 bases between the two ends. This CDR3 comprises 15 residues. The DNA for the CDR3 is TGTGCCAGCAGCCGGGGGGTCGGGGGAGGTCCTGAAGCTTTCTTT. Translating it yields CASSRGVGGGPEAFF. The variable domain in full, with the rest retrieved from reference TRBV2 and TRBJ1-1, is EPEVTQTPSHQVTQMGQEVILRCVPISNHLYFYWYRQILGQKVEFLVSFYNNEISEKSEIFDDQFSVERPDGSNFTLKIRSTKLEDSAMYFCASSRGVGGGPEAFFGQGTRLTVV.

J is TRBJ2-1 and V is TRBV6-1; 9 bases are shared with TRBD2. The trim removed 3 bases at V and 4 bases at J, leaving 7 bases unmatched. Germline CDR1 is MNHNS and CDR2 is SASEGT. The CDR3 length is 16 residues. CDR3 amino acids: CASSEASGGTYNEQFF. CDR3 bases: TGTGCCAGCAGTGAGGCGAGCGGGGGGACTTACAATGAGCAGTTCTTC.

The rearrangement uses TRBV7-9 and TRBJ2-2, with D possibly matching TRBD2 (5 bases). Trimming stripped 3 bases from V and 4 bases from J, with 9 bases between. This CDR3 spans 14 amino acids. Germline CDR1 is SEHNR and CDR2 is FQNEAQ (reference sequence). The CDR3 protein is CASSFGGATGELFF. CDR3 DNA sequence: TGTGCCAGCAGCTTTGGAGGAGCCACCGGGGAGCTGTTTTTT.

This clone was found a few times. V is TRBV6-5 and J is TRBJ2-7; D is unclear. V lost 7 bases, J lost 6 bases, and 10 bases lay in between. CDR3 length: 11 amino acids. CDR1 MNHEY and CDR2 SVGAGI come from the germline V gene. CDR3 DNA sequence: TGTGCCAGCACGTCTGGCCTCGAGCAGTACTTC. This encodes CASTSGLEQYF.

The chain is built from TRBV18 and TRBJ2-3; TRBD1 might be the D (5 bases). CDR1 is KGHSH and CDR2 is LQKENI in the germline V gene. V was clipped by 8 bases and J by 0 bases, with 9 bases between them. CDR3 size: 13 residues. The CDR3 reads CASTGASTDTQYF. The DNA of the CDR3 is TGTGCCAGCACAGGAGCTAGCACAGATACGCAGTATTTT.

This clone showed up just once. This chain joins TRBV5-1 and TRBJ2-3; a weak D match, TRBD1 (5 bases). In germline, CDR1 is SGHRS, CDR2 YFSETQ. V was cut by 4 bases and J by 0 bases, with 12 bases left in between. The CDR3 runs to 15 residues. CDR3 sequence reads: CASSKDTSSTDTQYF. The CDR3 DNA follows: TGCGCCAGCAGCAAGGACACCTCTAGCACAGATACGCAGTATTTT.

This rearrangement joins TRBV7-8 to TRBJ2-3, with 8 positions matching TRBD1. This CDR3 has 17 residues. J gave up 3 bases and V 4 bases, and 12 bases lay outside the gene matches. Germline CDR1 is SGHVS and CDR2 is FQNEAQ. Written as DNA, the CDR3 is TGTGCCAGCAGCTCCACCGGTGCCAGGGGGCATACAGATACGCAGTATTTT. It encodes CASSSTGARGHTDTQYF.

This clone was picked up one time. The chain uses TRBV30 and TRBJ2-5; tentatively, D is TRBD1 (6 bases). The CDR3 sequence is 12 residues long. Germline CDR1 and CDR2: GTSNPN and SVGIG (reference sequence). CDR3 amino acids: CAARTEGETQYF. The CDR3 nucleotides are TGTGCGGCGCGGACAGAGGGAGAGACCCAGTACTTC.